These 29 T cell receptor beta chains came from one sample sequenced in a study of blood T cell repertoires in COVID-19. Produced via immunoSEQ multiplex PCR; TCRdb's table is partial and in-frame only. The top ten clones hold about 15% of a sample with tens of thousands of clones, approximately 87% of them seen once. What was sequenced was peripheral blood. These receptors originate from a human donor in a cohort sampled during active COVID-19.

The V and J genes are TRBV11-3 and TRBJ2-3; 7 bases are a match to TRBD1. With V trimmed by 1 base and J by 4 bases, 2 bases remained unmatched. From germline, CDR1 is SGHNT and CDR2 YENEEA. The CDR3 is 14 residues long. In nucleotides, the CDR3 is TGTGCCAGCAGCTTAGCCGGGACAGCAGATACGCAGTATTTT. It specifies CASSLAGTADTQYF. The complete variable domain, with remaining parts taken from reference TRBV11-3 and TRBJ2-3, reads EAGVVQSPRYKIIEKKQPVAFWCNPISGHNTLYWYLQNLGQGPELLIRYENEEAVDDSQLPKDRFSAERLKGVDSTLKIQPAELGDSAVYLCASSLAGTADTQYFGPGTRLTVL.

V usage is TRBV11-1 and J usage is TRBJ2-1; no clear D. The V end was cut by 2 bases, the J end by 10 bases, with 6 bases between. Germline CDR1 reads SGHAT; CDR2 reads FQDESV (reference sequence). CDR3 size: 11 residues. The chain's CDR3 is CASSLNEEQFF. The CDR3 coding sequence is TGTGCCAGCAGCTTAAACGAGGAGCAGTTCTTC.

In this sample, this clone turned up a few times. The gene calls are TRBV4-2 and TRBJ1-5; TRBD1 matches at 8 bases. Per germline, CDR1 LGHNA and CDR2 YNFKEQ. The CDR3 runs 15 residues. V dropped 0 bases and J dropped 7; count of bases not matched to a gene: 5. Here the CDR3 DNA reads TGTGCCAGCAGCCAAGAGGACAGGGAGTCCCAGCCCCAGCATTTT. It is translated as CASSQEDRESQPQHF.

CDR3 loop: CASSQGTGLSYEQYF. CDR3 nucleotide sequence: TGTGCCAGCAGCCAAGGCACAGGCCTCTCCTACGAGCAGTACTTC. The V gene is TRBV4-2, the J gene TRBJ2-7; the D gene is possibly TRBD1 (5 bases). There are 15 residues in the CDR3. Germline-derived CDR1 and CDR2 are LGHNA and YNFKEQ. With 1 base removed from V and 0 bases from J, the gap between germline ends came to 10 bases.

The chain uses TRBV18 and TRBJ1-1, with 7 bases aligning to TRBD1. Trimming removed 5 bases from V and 0 bases from J; junction bases left unmatched: 9. The length of the CDR3 is 16 residues. Germline assignment: CDR1 KGHSH and CDR2 LQKENI. The CDR3 sequence is CASSYPGQYLNTEAFF. CDR3 DNA sequence: TGTGCCAGCTCATACCCGGGACAGTACTTGAACACTGAAGCTTTCTTT.

This sequence joins TRBV19 and TRBJ2-7, with 8 nucleotides matching TRBD1. From germline, CDR1 is LNHDA and CDR2 SQIVND (reference sequence). V shed 5 bases, J shed 0 bases, and the junction held 3 bases outside the gene matches. The CDR3 is 14 residues long. The CDR3: CASSATGGSYEQYF. CDR3 DNA sequence: TGTGCCAGTAGTGCTACAGGGGGCTCCTACGAGCAGTACTTC. Complete variable domain (other parts from reference TRBV19 and TRBJ2-7): DGGITQSPKYLFRKEGQNVTLSCEQNLNHDAMYWYRQDPGQGLRLIYYSQIVNDFQKGDIAEGYSVSREKKESFPLTVTSAQKNPTAFYLCASSATGGSYEQYFGPGTRLTVT.

This clone was detected only a few times. This rearrangement joins TRBV9 to TRBJ2-2, with D uncertain. Trimming left V 0 bases short and J 3 bases short, with 3 bases between. CDR1 SGDLS and CDR2 YYNGEE come from the germline V gene. The CDR3 consists of 13 residues. CDR3 loop: CASSVADTGELFF. CDR3 bases: TGTGCCAGCAGCGTAGCGGACACCGGGGAGCTGTTTTTT.

V gene TRBV7-2 combines with J gene TRBJ2-7; 10 nucleotides align to TRBD2. This CDR3 is built from 16 residues. CDR1 SGHTA and CDR2 FQGNSA come from the germline V gene. Trimming cost V 5 bases and J 3 bases; bases outside gene matches: 10. DNA of the CDR3: TGTGCCAGCAGCCCGGAAAGCGGGGGGGCCATCTACGAGCAGTACTTC. Translating gives CASSPESGGAIYEQYF.

This chain uses TRBV3-1 (or the pseudogene TRBV3-2) with TRBJ1-5; D is ambiguous. V was cut by 4 bases and J by 3 bases, with 13 bases left in between. From germline, CDR1 is LGHDT and CDR2 YNNKEL (reference sequence). The CDR3 contains 15 residues. The CDR3 DNA follows: TGTGCCAGCAGCCTTACCAGAATATCCAATCAGCCCCAGCATTTT. Protein product: CASSLTRISNQPQHF.

The DNA of the CDR3 is TGTGCCAGCTCACCATACGGACAGGGGGCCTCTCTGAACACTGAAGCTTTCTTT. Translated: CASSPYGQGASLNTEAFF. This chain joins TRBV18 and TRBJ1-1, with TRBD1 matching over 11 bases. The CDR3 loop spans 18 amino acids. V gave up 2 bases and J gave up 0 bases; unmatched junction bases: 8. CDR1 is KGHSH, CDR2 LQKENI, per germline.

A single count supports this clone. This chain connects TRBV27 to TRBJ2-5; 14 nucleotides align to TRBD2. CDR3 length: 17 amino acids. Trimming at V came to 5 bases and at J to 3 bases, leaving 8 bases not matched to a gene. The germline CDR1 and CDR2 sequences are MNHEY and SMNVEV (reference sequence). DNA for the CDR3: TGTGCCAGCAGTCCCAATCCGGGACTAGCGGGAGAAGAGACCCAGTACTTC. Its protein is CASSPNPGLAGEETQYF.

The chain uses TRBV10-3 and TRBJ2-7; 10 positions match TRBD1. The CDR3 runs to 14 residues. Germline V gives CDR1 ENHRY, CDR2 SYGVKD. Unmatched junction bases numbered 8, after V lost 6 bases and J lost 6 bases. The CDR3 spells CAIRAGTGVGEQYF. The CDR3 nucleotides read TGTGCCATCAGAGCCGGGACAGGGGTCGGCGAGCAGTACTTC.

This clone was observed a few times. The chain couples TRBV4-1 to TRBJ1-2; D unresolved. From germline, CDR1 is MGHRA and CDR2 YSYEKL. V was trimmed by 1 base and J by 14 bases, leaving 20 bases between them. The CDR3 length is 14 residues. The chain's CDR3 is CASSQAQITFLSTF. The CDR3 coding sequence is TGCGCCAGCAGCCAAGCCCAAATAACTTTTTTGAGTACCTTC.

The CDR3, as DNA: TGTGCCAGCAGTAACGGACAGCATAATTCACCCCTCCACTTT. Its translation is CASSNGQHNSPLHF. V gene TRBV6-6 combines with J gene TRBJ1-6, with D perhaps matching TRBD1 (6 bases). Germline V CDR1 and CDR2: MNHNY, SVGAGI (reference sequence). CDR3 size: 14 residues. Deletions cut 5 bases from V and 5 bases from J, with 10 bases between.

This rearrangement joins TRBV6-6 to TRBJ1-2; the D is unclear. This CDR3 comprises 14 residues. V lost 6 bases and J 7 bases, leaving 18 bases between the germline ends. CDR1 and CDR2 from the germline V gene are MNHNY and SVGAGI (reference sequence). CDR3 sequence reads: CASSPSREPGGYTF. DNA for the CDR3: TGTGCCAGCAGCCCCAGTCGGGAGCCGGGTGGCTACACCTTC.

V and J are TRBV10-3 and TRBJ2-7; 7 positions match TRBD1. The CDR3 consists of 14 residues. Unmatched junction bases numbered 9, after V lost 5 bases and J lost 5 bases. Germline CDR1 reads ENHRY; CDR2 reads SYGVKD. CDR3 bases: TGTGCCATCAGTAATAGACAGGGTATGGACGAGCAGTACTTC. Translating it yields CAISNRQGMDEQYF.

This sequence joins TRBV12-3 or TRBV12-4 and TRBJ1-2; D call uncertain. The CDR3 is 12 amino acids. V lost 1 base, J lost 4 bases, and 4 bases lay in between. CDR3 sequence: CASSLGAYGYTF. CDR3 in DNA: TGTGCCAGCAGTTTAGGGGCCTATGGCTACACCTTC.

The chain uses TRBV7-3 and TRBJ2-5; TRBD2 might be the D (5 bases). Germline V lookup: CDR1 SGHTA, CDR2 FQGTGA. V lost 5 bases, J lost 9 bases, and 16 bases lay in between. The CDR3 is made up of 13 amino acids. CDR3 coding DNA: TGTGCCAGCAGCCCCTCCCCCTTGGAGGCCCAGTACTTC. Protein product: CASSPSPLEAQYF.

The chain recombines TRBV5-1 with TRBJ1-2, with D maybe TRBD1 (5 bases). The CDR3 is 13 residues long. V lost 5 bases to trimming and J lost 8 bases, with 16 bases between them. CDR1 and CDR2 (germline): SGHRS, YFSETQ. The DNA of the CDR3 is TGCGCCAGCAGTTCCCGGGTGGGGCTAGGCTACACCTTC. Translating it yields CASSSRVGLGYTF.

The V gene is TRBV3-1 (or the pseudogene TRBV3-2), the J gene TRBJ2-5; 11 nucleotides line up with TRBD2. This CDR3 has 15 residues. Looked up from germline, CDR1 is LGHDT and CDR2 is YNNKEL (reference sequence). Losses at the gene ends were 1 base for V and 5 bases for J; bases not matched to a gene: 3. The CDR3: CASSQVAGGWETQYF. The DNA for the CDR3 is TGTGCCAGCAGCCAAGTAGCGGGGGGGTGGGAGACCCAGTACTTC.

J is TRBJ2-5 and V is TRBV3-1 (or the pseudogene TRBV3-2); no clear D. The CDR3 length is 14 residues. Germline loops: CDR1 LGHDT, CDR2 YNNKEL (reference sequence). V lost 4 bases, J lost 1 base, and 10 bases lay in between. This chain's CDR3 is CASSPVRSQETQYF. The CDR3 DNA is TGTGCCAGCAGCCCAGTTCGGAGCCAAGAGACCCAGTACTTC.

The chain uses TRBV28 and TRBJ2-3, with D perhaps TRBD1 (5 bases). V dropped 6 bases and J dropped 1 base, with 14 bases sitting between them. The length of the CDR3 is 15 residues. The V gene's germline CDR1 is MDHEN and CDR2 SYDVKM. CDR3 sequence: CASRRQGFGTDTQYF. In nucleotides, the CDR3 is TGTGCCAGCAGACGCCAGGGTTTCGGCACAGATACGCAGTATTTT.

The chain couples TRBV5-6 to TRBJ1-6; D ambiguous. The germline gives CDR1 SGHDT, CDR2 YYEEEE. The CDR3 runs to 15 residues. Trimming took off 4 bases at V and 11 bases at J, with 19 bases between the two ends. CDR3 in DNA: TGTGCCAGCAGCCTGGGTCTGGGCATCCCACCACCCCTCCACTTT. Its translation is CASSLGLGIPPPLHF.

This clone was seen a single time. This chain joins TRBV10-3 and TRBJ1-2; D remains ambiguous. The CDR3 covers 12 residues. Germline V gene lookup returns CDR1 ENHRY and CDR2 SYGVKD. The germline V and J ends were trimmed by 4 bases and 5 bases, with 8 bases remaining between them. The CDR3 sequence: CAISATVYGYTF. The CDR3 DNA reads TGTGCCATCAGTGCCACGGTTTATGGCTACACCTTC.

The chain is built from TRBV6-4 and TRBJ2-1; tentatively, D is TRBD2 (7 bases). Germline V lookup: CDR1 MRHNA, CDR2 SNTAGT. The CDR3 consists of 14 residues. V was cut by 4 bases and J by 4 bases, with 11 bases left in between. In nucleotides, the CDR3 is TGTGCCAGCAGTGGTGAGGGGGGGTACAATGAGCAGTTCTTC. It yields the protein CASSGEGGYNEQFF.

The chain combines TRBV3-1 (or the pseudogene TRBV3-2) with TRBJ1-2; the D is unclear. V lost 6 bases and J lost 6, with 17 bases in between. The CDR3 totals 14 residues. Germline V lookup: CDR1 LGHDT, CDR2 YNNKEL (reference sequence). The CDR3, as DNA: TGTGCCAGCAGTCTCAACCGGGGAAGAGATGGCTACACCTTC. This encodes CASSLNRGRDGYTF.

The chain carries TRBV12-3 or TRBV12-4 and TRBJ2-2, with D possibly TRBD1 on 5 matching bases. This CDR3 has 13 amino acids. Trimming took off 5 bases at V and 4 bases at J, with 8 bases between the two ends. CDR3 sequence (DNA): TGTGCCAGCAGTATCAGGGTCACCGGGGAGCTGTTTTTT. This sequence encodes CASSIRVTGELFF.

V usage is TRBV28 and J usage is TRBJ2-2, with D maybe TRBD2 (6 bases). The CDR3 is 17 amino acids. From germline, CDR1 is MDHEN and CDR2 SYDVKM. V dropped 1 base and J dropped 2 bases, with 14 bases sitting between them. The CDR3 sequence: CASSLLGTWSNTGELFF. DNA for the CDR3: TGTGCCAGCAGTTTATTGGGGACTTGGAGTAACACCGGGGAGCTGTTTTTT.

The rearrangement joins TRBV5-1 to TRBJ1-6, with TRBD1 as a possible D gene (6 bases). Germline values: CDR1 SGHRS, CDR2 YFSETQ. V lost 4 bases and J 7 bases, leaving 15 bases between the germline ends. The CDR3 is 15 amino acids. The CDR3 DNA follows: TGCGCCAGCAGCAGATCGCCGGGACAAAATTCACCCCTCCACTTT. This sequence encodes CASSRSPGQNSPLHF.